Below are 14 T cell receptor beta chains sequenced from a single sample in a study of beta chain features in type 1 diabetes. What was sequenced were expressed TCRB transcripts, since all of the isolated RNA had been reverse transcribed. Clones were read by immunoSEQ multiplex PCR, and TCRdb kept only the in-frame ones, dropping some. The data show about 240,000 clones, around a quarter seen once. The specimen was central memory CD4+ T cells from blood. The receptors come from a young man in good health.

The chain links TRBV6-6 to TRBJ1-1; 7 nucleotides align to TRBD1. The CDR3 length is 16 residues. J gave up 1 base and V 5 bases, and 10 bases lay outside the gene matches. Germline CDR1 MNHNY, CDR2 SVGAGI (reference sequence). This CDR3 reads CASSPPLTGTNTEAFF. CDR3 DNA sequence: TGTGCCAGCAGTCCCCCCTTGACAGGGACGAACACTGAAGCTTTCTTT.

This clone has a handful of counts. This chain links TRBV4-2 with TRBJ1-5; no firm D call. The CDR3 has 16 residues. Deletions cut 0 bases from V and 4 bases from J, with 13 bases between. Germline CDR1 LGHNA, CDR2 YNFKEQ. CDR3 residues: CASSQDNSGANQPQHF. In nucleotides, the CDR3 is TGTGCCAGCAGCCAAGATAACTCGGGCGCGAATCAGCCCCAGCATTTT.

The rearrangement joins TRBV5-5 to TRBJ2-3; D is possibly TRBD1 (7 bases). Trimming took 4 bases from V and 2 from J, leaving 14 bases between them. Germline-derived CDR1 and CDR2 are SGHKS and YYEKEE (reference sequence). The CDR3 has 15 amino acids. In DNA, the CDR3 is TGTGCCAGCAGCGCACAGGGGAGGTCCACAGATACGCAGTATTTT. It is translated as CASSAQGRSTDTQYF.

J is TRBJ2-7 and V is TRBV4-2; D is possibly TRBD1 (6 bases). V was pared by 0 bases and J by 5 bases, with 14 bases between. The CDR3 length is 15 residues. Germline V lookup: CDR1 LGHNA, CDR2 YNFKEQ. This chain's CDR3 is CASSQEGIRGNEQYF. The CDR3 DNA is TGTGCCAGCAGCCAAGAGGGGATCAGGGGAAACGAGCAGTACTTC.

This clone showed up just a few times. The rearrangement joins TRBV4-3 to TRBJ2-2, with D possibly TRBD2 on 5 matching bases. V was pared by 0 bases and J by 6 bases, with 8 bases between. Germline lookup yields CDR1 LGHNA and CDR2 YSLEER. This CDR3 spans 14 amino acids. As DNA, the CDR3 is TGCGCCAGCAGCCAAGATGATAGCGCCGGGGAGCTGTTTTTT. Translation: CASSQDDSAGELFF.

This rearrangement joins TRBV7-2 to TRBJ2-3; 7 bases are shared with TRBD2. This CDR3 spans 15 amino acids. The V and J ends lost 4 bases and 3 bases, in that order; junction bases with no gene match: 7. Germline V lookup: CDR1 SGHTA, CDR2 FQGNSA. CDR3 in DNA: TGTGCCAGCAGCTCAGCGGGAACTATTACAGATACGCAGTATTTT. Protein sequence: CASSSAGTITDTQYF.

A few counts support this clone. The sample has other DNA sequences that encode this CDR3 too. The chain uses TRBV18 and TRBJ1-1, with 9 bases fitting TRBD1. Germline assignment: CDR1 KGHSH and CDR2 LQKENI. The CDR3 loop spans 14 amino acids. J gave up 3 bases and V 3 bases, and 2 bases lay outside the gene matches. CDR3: CASSPRDRDTEAFF. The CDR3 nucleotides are TGTGCCAGCTCACCCCGGGACAGGGACACTGAAGCTTTCTTT.

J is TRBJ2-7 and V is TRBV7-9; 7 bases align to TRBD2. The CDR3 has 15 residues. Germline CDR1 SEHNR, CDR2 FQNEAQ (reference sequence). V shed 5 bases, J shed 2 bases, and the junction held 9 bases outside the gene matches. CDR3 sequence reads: CASSKGLVGTYEQYF. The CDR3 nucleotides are TGTGCCAGCAGCAAAGGACTAGTGGGGACCTACGAGCAGTACTTC.

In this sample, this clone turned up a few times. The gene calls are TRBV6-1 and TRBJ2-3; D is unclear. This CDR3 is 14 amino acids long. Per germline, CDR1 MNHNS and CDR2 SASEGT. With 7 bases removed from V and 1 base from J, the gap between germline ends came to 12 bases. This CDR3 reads CASTQAPGTDTQYF. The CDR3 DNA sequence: TGTGCCAGCACTCAAGCACCAGGCACAGATACGCAGTATTTT.

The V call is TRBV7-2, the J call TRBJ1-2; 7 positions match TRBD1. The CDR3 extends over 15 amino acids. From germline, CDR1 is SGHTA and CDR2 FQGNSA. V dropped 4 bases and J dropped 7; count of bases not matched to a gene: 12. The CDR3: CASSSEPGQSLGYTF. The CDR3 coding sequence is TGTGCCAGCAGCTCTGAACCGGGACAGTCCCTTGGCTACACCTTC.

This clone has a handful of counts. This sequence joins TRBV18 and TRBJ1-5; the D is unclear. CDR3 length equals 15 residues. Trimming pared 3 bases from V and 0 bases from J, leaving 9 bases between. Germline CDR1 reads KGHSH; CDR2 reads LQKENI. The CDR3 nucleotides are TGTGCCAGCTCACCCCAAGGTGATAGCAATCAGCCCCAGCATTTT. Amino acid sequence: CASSPQGDSNQPQHF. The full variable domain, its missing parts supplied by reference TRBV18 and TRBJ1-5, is NAGVMQNPRHLVRRRGQEARLRCSPMKGHSHVYWYRQLPEEGLKFMVYLQKENIIDESGMPKERFSAEFPKEGPSILRIQQVVRGDSAAYFCASSPQGDSNQPQHFGDGTRLSIL.

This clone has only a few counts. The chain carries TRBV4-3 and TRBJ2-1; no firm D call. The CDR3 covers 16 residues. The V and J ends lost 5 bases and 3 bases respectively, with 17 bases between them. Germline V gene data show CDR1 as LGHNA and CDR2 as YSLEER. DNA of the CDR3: TGCGCCAGCAGCTCCCGGATCAACGCACTCTACAATGAGCAGTTCTTC. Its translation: CASSSRINALYNEQFF.

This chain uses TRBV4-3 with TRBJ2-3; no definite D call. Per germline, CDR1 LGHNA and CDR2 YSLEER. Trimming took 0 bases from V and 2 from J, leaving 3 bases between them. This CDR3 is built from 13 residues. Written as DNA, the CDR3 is TGCGCCAGCAGCCAAGAGCACACAGATACGCAGTATTTT. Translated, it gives CASSQEHTDTQYF.

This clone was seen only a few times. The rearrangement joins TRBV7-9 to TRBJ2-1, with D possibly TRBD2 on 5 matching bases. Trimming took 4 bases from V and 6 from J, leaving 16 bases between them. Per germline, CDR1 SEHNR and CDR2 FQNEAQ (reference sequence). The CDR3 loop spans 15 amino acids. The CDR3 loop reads CASSSRGMRSNEQFF. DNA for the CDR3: TGTGCCAGCAGCTCCCGGGGAATGCGGTCCAATGAGCAGTTCTTC.